These T cell receptor beta chains were read from a single sample in a study of blood T cell repertoires in COVID-19. Produced via immunoSEQ multiplex PCR; TCRdb's table is partial and in-frame only. The sample lists roughly 220,000 clones; 84% were seen once. The material sequenced was PBMCs or T cells enriched from blood (not recorded which). These receptors came from a woman in her 40s who had recovered from COVID-19. Each CDR3 is given with its conserved first and last residue. The D gene is left open where the match is weak. Not every row has a clone size; where given, it reads once, few, many or a size class.

>-|TRBD2|TRBV11-2|TRBJ2-1
CASSLTGASGSYNEQFF
TGTGCCAGCAGCTTGACGGGAGCTAGCGGTTCCTACAATGAGCAGTTCTTC
>-|TRBD2|TRBV28|TRBJ2-5
CASRGGLAGHQETQYF
TGTGCCAGCAGAGGTGGGCTAGCGGGACACCAAGAGACCCAGTACTTC
>few|-|TRBV27|TRBJ1-5
CASTAGGNQPQHF
TGTGCCAGCACCGCAGGGGGCAATCAGCCCCAGCATTTT
>-|TRBD2|TRBV5-1|TRBJ2-7
CASSPGTIGEQYF
TGCGCCAGCAGCCCGGGGACTATTGGCGAGCAGTACTTC
>-|-|TRBV14|TRBJ1-1
CASSQVDPGEAFF
TGTGCCAGCAGCCAAGTCGACCCAGGGGAAGCTTTCTTT
>-|TRBD1|TRBV2|TRBJ1-1
CASSPAWTGMRTEAFF
TGTGCCAGCAGTCCCGCCTGGACAGGGATGAGGACTGAAGCTTTCTTT
>-|TRBD2|TRBV28|TRBJ2-5
CASSQGTSVTGTQYF
TGTGCCAGCAGCCAAGGGACTAGCGTGACGGGGACCCAGTACTTC
>-|TRBD2|TRBV24-1|TRBJ2-1
CATSDGGRPYNEQFF
TGTGCCACCAGTGACGGCGGGAGGCCCTACAATGAGCAGTTCTTC
>-|TRBD1|TRBV3-1/TRBV3-2|TRBJ1-3
CASSPLRGSGNTIYF
TGTGCCAGCAGCCCCCTCAGGGGGTCTGGAAACACCATATATTTT
>-|TRBD1|TRBV6-5|TRBJ1-5
CASSPDRDQPQHF
TGTGCCAGCAGTCCCGACAGGGACCAGCCCCAGCATTTT
>-|TRBD2|TRBV11-2|TRBJ2-7
CASSLKAGGFYEQYF
TGTGCCAGCAGCTTAAAAGCGGGAGGCTTCTACGAGCAGTACTTC
>-|-|TRBV7-8|TRBJ1-5
CASTPLTINPGLRGNQPQHF
TGTGCCAGCACCCCGTTAACCATAAACCCAGGGCTCAGAGGCAATCAGCCCCAGCATTTT
>-|TRBD1|TRBV20-1|TRBJ1-1
CSANDRVTEAFF
TGCAGTGCTAATGACAGGGTCACTGAAGCTTTCTTT
>-|-|TRBV11-3|TRBJ1-1
CASSLYVQDTEAFF
TGTGCCAGCAGCCTCTACGTCCAGGACACTGAAGCTTTCTTT
>-|-|TRBV2|TRBJ2-4
CASGSGAKNIQYF
TGTGCCAGCGGATCGGGGGCCAAAAACATTCAGTACTTC
>-|-|TRBV11-2|TRBJ2-7
CASSLRAGPSVEQYF
TGTGCCAGCAGCTTAAGGGCGGGACCTAGTGTCGAGCAGTACTTC
>-|-|TRBV6-5|TRBJ1-4
CASSYGGSLNEKLFF
TGTGCCAGCAGTTACGGTGGCAGTCTTAATGAAAAACTGTTTTTT
>-|TRBD2|TRBV5-1|TRBJ2-3
CASSLESGSTLDTQYF
TGCGCCAGCAGCTTGGAGAGCGGGAGTACGTTGGATACGCAGTATTTT
>-|-|TRBV19|TRBJ1-1
CASSIRNTEAFF
TGTGCCAGTAGTATACGGAACACTGAAGCTTTCTTT
>-|-|TRBV4-1|TRBJ2-1
CASSPYTGGGNEQFF
TGCGCCAGCAGCCCCTATACAGGGGGGGGGAATGAGCAGTTCTTC
>few|TRBD2|TRBV29-1|TRBJ2-1
CSVTKAGEPYLVGEQFF
TGCAGCGTTACTAAAGCGGGAGAACCCTACTTAGTGGGGGAGCAGTTCTTC
>-|TRBD2|TRBV6-5|TRBJ2-3
CASRGLAYLTDTQYF
TGTGCCAGCAGGGGACTAGCCTACCTCACAGATACGCAGTATTTT
>-|TRBD2|TRBV18|TRBJ2-1
CASSPPSSAGGYNEQFF
TGTGCCAGCTCACCACCGTCCTCAGCGGGAGGTTACAATGAGCAGTTCTTC
>-|TRBD2|TRBV5-1|TRBJ2-7
CASSLVASGSGHEQYF
TGCGCCAGCAGCTTGGTGGCTAGCGGGAGTGGCCACGAGCAGTACTTC
>-|-|TRBV7-9|TRBJ1-2
CASSLQIGYGYTF
TGTGCCAGCAGCTTACAGATTGGCTATGGCTACACCTTC
>-|-|TRBV3-1/TRBV3-2|TRBJ1-5
CASSRGSGERGQPQHF
TGTGCCAGCAGCCGGGGGAGCGGGGAGAGGGGTCAGCCCCAGCATTTT
>once|-|TRBV5-4|TRBJ1-2
CASSLETGFNYGYTF
TGTGCCAGCAGCTTGGAAACGGGGTTTAACTATGGCTACACCTTC